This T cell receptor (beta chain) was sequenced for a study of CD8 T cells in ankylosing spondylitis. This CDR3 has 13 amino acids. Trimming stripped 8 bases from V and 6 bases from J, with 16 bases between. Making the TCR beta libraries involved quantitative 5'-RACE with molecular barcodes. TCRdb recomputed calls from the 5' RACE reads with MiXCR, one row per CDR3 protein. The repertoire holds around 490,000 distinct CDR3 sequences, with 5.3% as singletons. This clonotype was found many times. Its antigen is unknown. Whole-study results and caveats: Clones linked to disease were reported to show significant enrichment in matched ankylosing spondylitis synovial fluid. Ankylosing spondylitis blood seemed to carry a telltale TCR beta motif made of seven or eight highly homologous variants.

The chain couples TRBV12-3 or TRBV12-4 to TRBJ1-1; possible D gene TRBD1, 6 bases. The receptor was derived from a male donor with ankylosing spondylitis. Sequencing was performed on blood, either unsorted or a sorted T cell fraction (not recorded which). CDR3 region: CASRDGQKAEAFF. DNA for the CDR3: TGTGCCAGCCGCGACGGACAGAAAGCTGAAGCTTTCTTT.